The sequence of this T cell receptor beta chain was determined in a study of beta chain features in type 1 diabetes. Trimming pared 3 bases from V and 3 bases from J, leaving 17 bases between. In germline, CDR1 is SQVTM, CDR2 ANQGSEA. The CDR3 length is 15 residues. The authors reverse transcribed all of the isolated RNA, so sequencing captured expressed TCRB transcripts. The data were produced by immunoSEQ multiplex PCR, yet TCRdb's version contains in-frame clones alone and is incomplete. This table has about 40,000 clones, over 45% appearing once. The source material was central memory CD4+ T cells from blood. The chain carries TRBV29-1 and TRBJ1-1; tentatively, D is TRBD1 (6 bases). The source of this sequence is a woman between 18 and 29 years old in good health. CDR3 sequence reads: CSVDGQGLPYTEAFF. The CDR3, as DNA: TGCAGCGTTGATGGGCAGGGGCTTCCTTACACTGAAGCTTTCTTT.